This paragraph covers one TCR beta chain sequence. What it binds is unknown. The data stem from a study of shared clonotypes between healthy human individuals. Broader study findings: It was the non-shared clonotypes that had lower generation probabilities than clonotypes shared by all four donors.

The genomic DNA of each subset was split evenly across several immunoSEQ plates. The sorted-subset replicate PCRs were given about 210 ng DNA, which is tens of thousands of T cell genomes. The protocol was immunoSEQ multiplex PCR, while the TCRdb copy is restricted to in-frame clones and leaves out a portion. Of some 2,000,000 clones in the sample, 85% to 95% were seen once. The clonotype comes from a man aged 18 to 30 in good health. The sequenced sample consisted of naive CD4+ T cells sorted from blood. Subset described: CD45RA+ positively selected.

CDR3 sequence reads: CASSFSGGTGANVLTF. CDR3 bases: TGTGCCAGCAGCTTTTCGGGTGGAACTGGGGCCAACGTCCTGACTTTC. J is TRBJ2-6 and V is TRBV7-9; D is undetermined. The CDR3 has 16 residues. V lost 3 bases and J lost 2, with 11 bases in between. Germline V gene sequence: CDR1 SEHNR, CDR2 FQNEAQ (reference sequence).